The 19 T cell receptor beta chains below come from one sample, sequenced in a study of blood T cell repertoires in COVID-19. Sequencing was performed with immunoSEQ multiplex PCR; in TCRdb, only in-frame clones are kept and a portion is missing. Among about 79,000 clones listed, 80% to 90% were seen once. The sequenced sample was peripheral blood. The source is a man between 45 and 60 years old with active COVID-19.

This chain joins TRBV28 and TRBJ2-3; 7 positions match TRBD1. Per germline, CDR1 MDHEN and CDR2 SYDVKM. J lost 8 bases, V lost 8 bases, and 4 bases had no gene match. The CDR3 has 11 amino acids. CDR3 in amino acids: CASRTGVTQYF. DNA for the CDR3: TGTGCCAGCCGGACAGGAGTTACGCAGTATTTT.

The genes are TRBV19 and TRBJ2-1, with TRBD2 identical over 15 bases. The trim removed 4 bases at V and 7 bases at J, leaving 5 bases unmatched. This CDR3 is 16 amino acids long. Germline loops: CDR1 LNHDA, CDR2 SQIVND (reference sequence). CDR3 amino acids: CASSTGLAGGFNEQFF. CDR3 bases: TGTGCCAGTAGTACGGGACTAGCGGGGGGTTTTAATGAGCAGTTCTTC.

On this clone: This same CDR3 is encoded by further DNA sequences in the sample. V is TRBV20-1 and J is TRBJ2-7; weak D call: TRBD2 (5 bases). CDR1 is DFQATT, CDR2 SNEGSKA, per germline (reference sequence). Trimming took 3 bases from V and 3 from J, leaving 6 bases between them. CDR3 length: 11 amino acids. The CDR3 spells CSARRDYEQYF. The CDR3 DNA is TGCAGTGCTAGGAGGGACTACGAGCAGTACTTC.

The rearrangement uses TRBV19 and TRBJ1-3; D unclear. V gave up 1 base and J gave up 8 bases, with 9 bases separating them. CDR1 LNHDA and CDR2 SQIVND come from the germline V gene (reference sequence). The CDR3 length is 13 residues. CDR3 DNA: TGTGCCAGTAGTATAGTTCCGGGAGACACCATATATTTT. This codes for CASSIVPGDTIYF.

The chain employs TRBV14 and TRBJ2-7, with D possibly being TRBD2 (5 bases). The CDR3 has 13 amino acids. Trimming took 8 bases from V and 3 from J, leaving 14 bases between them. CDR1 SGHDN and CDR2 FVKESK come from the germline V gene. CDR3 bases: TGTGCCAGCCGTAGGACTCCGCACTACGAGCAGTACTTC. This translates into CASRRTPHYEQYF. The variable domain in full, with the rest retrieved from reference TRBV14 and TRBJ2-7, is EAGVTQFPSHSVIEKGQTVTLRCDPISGHDNLYWYRRVMGKEIKFLLHFVKESKQDESGMPNNRFLAERTGGTYSTLKVQPAELEDSGVYFCASRRTPHYEQYFGPGTRLTVT.

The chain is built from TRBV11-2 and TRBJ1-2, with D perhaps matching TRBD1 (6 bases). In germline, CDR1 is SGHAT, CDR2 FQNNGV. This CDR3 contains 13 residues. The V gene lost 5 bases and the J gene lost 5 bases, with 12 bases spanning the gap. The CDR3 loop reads CASSPRGGYGYTF. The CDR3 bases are TGTGCCAGCAGCCCCCGAGGGGGATATGGCTACACCTTC.

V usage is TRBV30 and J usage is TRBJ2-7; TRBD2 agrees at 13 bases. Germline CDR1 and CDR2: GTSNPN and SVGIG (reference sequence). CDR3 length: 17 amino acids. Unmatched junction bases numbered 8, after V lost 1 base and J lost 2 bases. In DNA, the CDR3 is TGTGCCTGGAGTGGGGGGACTAGCGGGGTACCCACCTACGAGCAGTACTTC. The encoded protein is CAWSGGTSGVPTYEQYF.

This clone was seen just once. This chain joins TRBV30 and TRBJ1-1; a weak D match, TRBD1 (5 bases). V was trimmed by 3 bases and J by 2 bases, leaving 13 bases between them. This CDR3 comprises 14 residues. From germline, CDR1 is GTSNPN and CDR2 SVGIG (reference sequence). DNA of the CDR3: TGTGCCTGGAGAGGAGGGGCCGGTAACACTGAAGCTTTCTTT. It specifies CAWRGGAGNTEAFF.

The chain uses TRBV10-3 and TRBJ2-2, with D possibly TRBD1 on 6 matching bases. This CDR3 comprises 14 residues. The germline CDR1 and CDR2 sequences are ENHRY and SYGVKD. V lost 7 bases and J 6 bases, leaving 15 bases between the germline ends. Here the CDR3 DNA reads TGTGCCATCACCGACAGGTTTCCCCCCGGGGAGCTGTTTTTT. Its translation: CAITDRFPPGELFF.

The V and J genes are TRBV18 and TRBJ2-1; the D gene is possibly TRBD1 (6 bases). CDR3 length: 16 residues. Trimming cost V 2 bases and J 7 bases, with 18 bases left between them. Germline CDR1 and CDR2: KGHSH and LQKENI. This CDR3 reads CASSPGSQGTGNEQFF. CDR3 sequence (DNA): TGTGCCAGCTCACCAGGTTCTCAGGGCACAGGGAATGAGCAGTTCTTC.

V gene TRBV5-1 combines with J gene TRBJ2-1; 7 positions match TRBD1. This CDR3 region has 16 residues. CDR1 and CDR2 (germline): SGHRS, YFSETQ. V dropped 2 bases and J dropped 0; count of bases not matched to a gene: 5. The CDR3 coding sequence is TGCGCCAGCAGCTTCGGACAGGCGAGCTCCTACAATGAGCAGTTCTTC. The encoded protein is CASSFGQASSYNEQFF.

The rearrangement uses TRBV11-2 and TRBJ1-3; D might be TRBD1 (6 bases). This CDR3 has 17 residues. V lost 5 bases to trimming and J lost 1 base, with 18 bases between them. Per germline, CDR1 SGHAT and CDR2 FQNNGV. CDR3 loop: CASSGRWDIGSGNTIYF. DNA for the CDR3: TGTGCCAGCAGCGGCCGATGGGACATCGGATCTGGAAACACCATATATTTT.

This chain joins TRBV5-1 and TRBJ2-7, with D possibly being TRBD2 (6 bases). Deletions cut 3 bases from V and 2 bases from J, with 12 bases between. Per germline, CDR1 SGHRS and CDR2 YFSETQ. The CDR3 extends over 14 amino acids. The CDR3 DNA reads TGCGCCAGCAGCTATGCGGAGGGAACCTACGAGCAGTACTTC. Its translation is CASSYAEGTYEQYF.

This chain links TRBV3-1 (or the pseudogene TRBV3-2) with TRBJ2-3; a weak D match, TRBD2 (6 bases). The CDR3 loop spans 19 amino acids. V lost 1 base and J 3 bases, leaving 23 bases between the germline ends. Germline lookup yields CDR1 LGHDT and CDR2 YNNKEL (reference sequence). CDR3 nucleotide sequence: TGTGCCAGCAGCCAAGTTAGGGGTCGGTGGGCGGGAATGACAGATACGCAGTATTTT. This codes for CASSQVRGRWAGMTDTQYF.

CDR3 sequence (DNA): TGTGCCTGGAGTGGCGGGACAGGGTCCGGAAACACCATATATTTT. Its protein product is CAWSGGTGSGNTIYF. V usage is TRBV30 and J usage is TRBJ2-2; TRBD1 agrees at 9 bases. The J call may be wrong; the DNA end is better matched by TRBJ1-3. The CDR3 has 15 residues. Germline V gene sequence: CDR1 GTSNPN, CDR2 SVGIG (reference sequence).

The DNA for the CDR3 is TGTGCCAGCAGCTTGACAACAGGGGCCACAACCTACGAGCAGTACTTC. Translated, it gives CASSLTTGATTYEQYF. The chain is built from TRBV5-8 and TRBJ2-7, with 7 bases matching TRBD1. With V trimmed by 1 base and J by 2 bases, 9 bases remained unmatched. Germline V gene lookup returns CDR1 SGHTS and CDR2 YDEGEE. The CDR3 spans 16 residues.

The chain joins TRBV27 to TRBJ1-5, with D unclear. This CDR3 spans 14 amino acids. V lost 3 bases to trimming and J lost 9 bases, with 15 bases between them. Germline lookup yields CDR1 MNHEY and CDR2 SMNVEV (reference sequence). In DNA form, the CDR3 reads TGTGCCAGCAGTTTTGGGAGCGGACTCGGGCCCCAGCATTTT. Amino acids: CASSFGSGLGPQHF.

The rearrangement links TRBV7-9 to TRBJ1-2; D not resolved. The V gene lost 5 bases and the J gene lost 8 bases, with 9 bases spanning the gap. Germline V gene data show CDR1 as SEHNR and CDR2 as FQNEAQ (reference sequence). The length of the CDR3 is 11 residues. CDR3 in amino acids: CASSNPGGYTF. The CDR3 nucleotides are TGTGCCAGCAGCAATCCGGGGGGCTACACCTTC.

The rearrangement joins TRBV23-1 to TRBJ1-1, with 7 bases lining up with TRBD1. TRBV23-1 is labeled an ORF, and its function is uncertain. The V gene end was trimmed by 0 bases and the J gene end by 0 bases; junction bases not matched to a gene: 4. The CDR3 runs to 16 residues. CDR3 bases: TGCGCCAGCAGTCAATCTGACAGGGCCATGAACACTGAAGCTTTCTTT. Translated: CASSQSDRAMNTEAFF.